Given below is one TCR beta chain in context. TCRbeta library preparation incorporated unique molecular identifiers. Each CDR3 protein is one row after TCRdb ran MiXCR on the PCR reads. The sample has about 690,000 distinct CDR3 sequences; approximately 17% are singletons. This record comes from a study of T-cell reconstitution after alpha-beta-depleted transplantation in children. The receptor was isolated from a human donor who donated a stem cell graft to a child with acute myeloid leukemia. The sample here was PBMCs from the stem cell graft donor, taken from the stem cell graft.

For the CDR3, the DNA is TGCAGTGCGAACGACAGGAGTAGTCATTACACAGATACGCAGTATTTT. Translation: CSANDRSSHYTDTQYF. This chain links TRBV20-1 with TRBJ2-3, with TRBD1 as a possible D gene (6 bases). Per germline, CDR1 DFQATT and CDR2 SNEGSKA (reference sequence). CDR3 length equals 16 residues. V gave up 6 bases and J gave up 2 bases, with 21 bases separating them.